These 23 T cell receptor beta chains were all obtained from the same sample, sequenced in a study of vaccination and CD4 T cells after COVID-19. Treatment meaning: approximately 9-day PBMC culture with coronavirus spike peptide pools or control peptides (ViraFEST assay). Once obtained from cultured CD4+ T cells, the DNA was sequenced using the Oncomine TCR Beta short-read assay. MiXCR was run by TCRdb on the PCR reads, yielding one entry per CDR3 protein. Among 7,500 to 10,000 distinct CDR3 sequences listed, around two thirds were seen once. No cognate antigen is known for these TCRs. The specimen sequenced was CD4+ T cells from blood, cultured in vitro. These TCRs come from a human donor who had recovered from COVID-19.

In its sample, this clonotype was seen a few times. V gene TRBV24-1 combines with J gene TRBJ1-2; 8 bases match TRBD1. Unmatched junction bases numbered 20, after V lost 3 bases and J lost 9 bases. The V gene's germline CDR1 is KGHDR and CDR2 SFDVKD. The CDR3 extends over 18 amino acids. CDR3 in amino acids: CATSDPPGTGSVITSYTF. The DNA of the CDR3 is TGTGCCACCAGTGATCCCCCCGGGACAGGATCGGTGATCACCAGCTACACCTTC.

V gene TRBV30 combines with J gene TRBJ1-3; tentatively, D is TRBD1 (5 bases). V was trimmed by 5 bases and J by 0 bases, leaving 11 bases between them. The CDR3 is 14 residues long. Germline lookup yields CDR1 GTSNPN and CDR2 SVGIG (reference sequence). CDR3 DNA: TGTGCCTGGGGGGACGGACCCTCTGGAAACACCATATATTTT. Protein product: CAWGDGPSGNTIYF.

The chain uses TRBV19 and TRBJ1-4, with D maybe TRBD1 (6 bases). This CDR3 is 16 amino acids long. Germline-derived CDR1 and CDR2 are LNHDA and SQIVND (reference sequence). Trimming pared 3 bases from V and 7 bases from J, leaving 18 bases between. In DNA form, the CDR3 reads TGTGCCAGTAGTATCCTCCCCGGACAGCAAGGTGAAAAACTGTTTTTT. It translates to CASSILPGQQGEKLFF.

CDR3 sequence: CSARDFYTGELFF. For the CDR3, the DNA is TGCAGTGCCAGGGACTTTTACACCGGGGAGCTGTTTTTT. The chain has TRBV20-1 and TRBJ2-2; D possibly corresponds to TRBD2 (6 bases). This CDR3 has 13 residues. V shed 6 bases and J shed 3 bases, with 11 bases lying between them. The germline V gene has CDR1 DFQATT and CDR2 SNEGSKA (reference sequence).

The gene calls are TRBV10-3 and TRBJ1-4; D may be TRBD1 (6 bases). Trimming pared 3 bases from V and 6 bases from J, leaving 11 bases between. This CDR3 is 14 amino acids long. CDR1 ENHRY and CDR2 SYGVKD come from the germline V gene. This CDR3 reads CAISEGGPHEKLFF. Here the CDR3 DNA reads TGTGCCATCAGTGAAGGGGGACCCCATGAAAAACTGTTTTTT.

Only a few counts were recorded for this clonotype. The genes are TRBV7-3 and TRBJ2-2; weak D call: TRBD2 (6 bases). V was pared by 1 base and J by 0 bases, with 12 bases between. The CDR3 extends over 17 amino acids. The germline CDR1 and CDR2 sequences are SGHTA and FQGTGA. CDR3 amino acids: CASSLNPGRANTGELFF. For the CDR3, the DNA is TGTGCCAGCAGCTTAAACCCCGGGAGAGCGAACACCGGGGAGCTGTTTTTT.

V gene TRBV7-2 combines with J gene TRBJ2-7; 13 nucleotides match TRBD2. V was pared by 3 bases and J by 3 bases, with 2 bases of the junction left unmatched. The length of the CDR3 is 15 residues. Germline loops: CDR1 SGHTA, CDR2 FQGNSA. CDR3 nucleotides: TGTGCCAGCAGCTTTACTAGCGGGGGGGGCTACGAGCAGTACTTC. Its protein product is CASSFTSGGGYEQYF.

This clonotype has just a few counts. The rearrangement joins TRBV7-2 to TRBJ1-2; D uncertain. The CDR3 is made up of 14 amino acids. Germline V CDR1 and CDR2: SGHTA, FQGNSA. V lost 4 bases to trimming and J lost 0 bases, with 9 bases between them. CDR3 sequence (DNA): TGTGCCAGCAGCTCCCTAAACCCTAACTATGGCTACACCTTC. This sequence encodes CASSSLNPNYGYTF.

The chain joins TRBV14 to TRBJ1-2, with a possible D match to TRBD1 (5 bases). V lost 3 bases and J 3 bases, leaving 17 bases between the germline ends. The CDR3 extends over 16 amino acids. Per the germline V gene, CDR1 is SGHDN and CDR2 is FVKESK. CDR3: CASSQYLGGDDYGYTF. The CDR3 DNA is TGTGCCAGCAGCCAGTATTTGGGGGGTGACGACTATGGCTACACCTTC. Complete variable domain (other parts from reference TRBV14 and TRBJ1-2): EAGVTQFPSHSVIEKGQTVTLRCDPISGHDNLYWYRRVMGKEIKFLLHFVKESKQDESGMPNNRFLAERTGGTYSTLKVQPAELEDSGVYFCASSQYLGGDDYGYTFGSGTRLTVV.

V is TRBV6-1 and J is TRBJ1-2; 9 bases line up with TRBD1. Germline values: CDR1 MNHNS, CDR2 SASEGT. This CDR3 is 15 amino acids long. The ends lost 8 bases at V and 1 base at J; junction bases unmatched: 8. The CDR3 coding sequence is TGTGCCAGCTGGGACAGGGAGAGGAGTAACTATGGCTACACCTTC. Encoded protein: CASWDRERSNYGYTF.

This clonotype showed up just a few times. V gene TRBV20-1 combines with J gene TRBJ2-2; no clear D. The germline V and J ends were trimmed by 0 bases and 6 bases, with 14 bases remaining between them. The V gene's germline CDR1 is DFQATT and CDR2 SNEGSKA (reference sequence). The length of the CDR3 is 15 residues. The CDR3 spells CSARDRRQASGELFF. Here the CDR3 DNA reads TGCAGTGCTAGAGATCGCCGGCAGGCATCCGGGGAGCTGTTTTTT.

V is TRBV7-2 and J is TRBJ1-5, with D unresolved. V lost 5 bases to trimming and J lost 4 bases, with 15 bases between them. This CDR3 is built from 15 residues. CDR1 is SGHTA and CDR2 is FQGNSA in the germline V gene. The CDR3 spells CASSLAPGKNQPQHF. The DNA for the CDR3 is TGTGCCAGCAGCCTGGCGCCGGGGAAAAATCAGCCCCAGCATTTT.

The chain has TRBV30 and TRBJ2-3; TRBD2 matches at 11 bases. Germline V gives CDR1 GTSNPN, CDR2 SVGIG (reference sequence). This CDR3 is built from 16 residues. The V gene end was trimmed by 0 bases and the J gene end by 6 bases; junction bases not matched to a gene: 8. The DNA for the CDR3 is TGTGCCTGGAGTGTAGGTCTAGCGGGGGGCGGGGATACGCAGTATTTT. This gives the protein CAWSVGLAGGGDTQYF.

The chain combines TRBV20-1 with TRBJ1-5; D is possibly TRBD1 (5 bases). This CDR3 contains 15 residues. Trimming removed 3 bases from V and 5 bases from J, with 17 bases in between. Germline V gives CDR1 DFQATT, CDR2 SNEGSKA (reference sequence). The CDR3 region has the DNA TGCAGTGCTAGTGGGGCAGGGAGGTTGGATCAGCCCCAGCATTTT. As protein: CSASGAGRLDQPQHF.

The CDR3 DNA sequence: TGTGCCAGCAGTCTGAGAGGAGGAACCGGGCAGCCCCAGCATTTT. It yields the protein CASSLRGGTGQPQHF. The V gene is TRBV7-2, the J gene TRBJ1-5; D uncertain. This CDR3 region has 15 residues. The germline V and J ends were trimmed by 6 bases and 7 bases, with 19 bases remaining between them. In germline, CDR1 is SGHTA, CDR2 FQGNSA.

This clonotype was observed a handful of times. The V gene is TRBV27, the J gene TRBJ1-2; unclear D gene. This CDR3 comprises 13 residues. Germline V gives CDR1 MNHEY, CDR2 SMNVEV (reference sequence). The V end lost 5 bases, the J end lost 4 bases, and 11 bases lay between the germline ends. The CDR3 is CASSPSQSYGYTF. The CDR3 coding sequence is TGTGCCAGCAGTCCCTCCCAATCCTATGGCTACACCTTC.

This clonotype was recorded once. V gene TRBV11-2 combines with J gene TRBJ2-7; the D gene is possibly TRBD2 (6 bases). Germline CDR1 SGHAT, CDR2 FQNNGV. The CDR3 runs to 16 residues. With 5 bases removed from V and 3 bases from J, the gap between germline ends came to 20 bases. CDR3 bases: TGTGCCAGCAGCCGTCCCTTTCAGCGGGCACTCTACGAGCAGTACTTC. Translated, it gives CASSRPFQRALYEQYF.

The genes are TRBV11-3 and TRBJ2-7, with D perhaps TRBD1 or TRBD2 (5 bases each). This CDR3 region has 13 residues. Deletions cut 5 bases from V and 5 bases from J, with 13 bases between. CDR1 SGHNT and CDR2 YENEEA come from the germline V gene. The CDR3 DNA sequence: TGTGCCAGCAGCCATAGGGACCCGAACGAGCAGTACTTC. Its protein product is CASSHRDPNEQYF.

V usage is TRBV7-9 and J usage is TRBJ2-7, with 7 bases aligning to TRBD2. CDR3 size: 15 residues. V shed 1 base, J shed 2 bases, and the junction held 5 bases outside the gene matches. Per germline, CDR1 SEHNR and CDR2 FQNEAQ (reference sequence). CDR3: CASSLGGGRTYEQYF. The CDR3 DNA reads TGTGCCAGCAGCTTAGGGGGGGGACGGACCTACGAGCAGTACTTC.

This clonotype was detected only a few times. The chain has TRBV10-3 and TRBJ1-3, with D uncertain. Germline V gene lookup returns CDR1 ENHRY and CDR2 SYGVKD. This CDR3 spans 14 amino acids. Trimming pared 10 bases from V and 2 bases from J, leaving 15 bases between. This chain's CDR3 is CASTGAAPGNTIYF. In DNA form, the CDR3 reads TGTGCCAGCACCGGAGCCGCTCCTGGAAACACCATATATTTT.

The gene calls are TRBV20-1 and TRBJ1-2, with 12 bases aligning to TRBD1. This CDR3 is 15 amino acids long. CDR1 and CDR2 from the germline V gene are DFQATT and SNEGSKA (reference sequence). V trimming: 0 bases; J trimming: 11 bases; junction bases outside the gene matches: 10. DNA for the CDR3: TGCAGTGCTAGAGAAAGACAGGGACAGGGGGCCTCATACACCTTC. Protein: CSARERQGQGASYTF.

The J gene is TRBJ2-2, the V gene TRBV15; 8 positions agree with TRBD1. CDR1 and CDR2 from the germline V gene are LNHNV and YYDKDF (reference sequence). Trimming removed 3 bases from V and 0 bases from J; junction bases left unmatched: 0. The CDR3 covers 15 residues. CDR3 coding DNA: TGTGCCACCAGCAGGGACAGGGCGAACACCGGGGAGCTGTTTTTT. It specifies CATSRDRANTGELFF.

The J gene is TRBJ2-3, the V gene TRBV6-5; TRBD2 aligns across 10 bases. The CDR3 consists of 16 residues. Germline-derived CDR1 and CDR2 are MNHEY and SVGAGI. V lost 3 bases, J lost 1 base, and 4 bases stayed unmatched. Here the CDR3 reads CASSYRGTSGTDTQYF. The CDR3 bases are TGTGCCAGCAGTTATCGAGGGACTAGCGGCACAGATACGCAGTATTTT.